The text below deals with one TCR beta chain. Its cognate antigen is unknown. At one end, the junction sequence differs from germline, possibly due to a read error. This CDR3 is 12 amino acids long. Germline values: CDR1 DFQATT, CDR2 SNEGSKA (reference sequence). This record belongs to a study of CD8 T cells in ankylosing spondylitis. Libraries of TCR beta came from quantitative 5'-RACE with molecular barcodes. TCRdb called the 5' RACE reads again in MiXCR, with one record for every CDR3 protein. The data show about 480,000 distinct CDR3 sequences, with about a sixth seen just once and 0.95% to 1.1% held by the top ten. General observations from the study: Reports of some motif variants in reactive arthritis synovial fluid and blood predate this one. Within ankylosing spondylitis blood, a TCR beta motif made up of seven to nine highly homologous variants appeared to be characteristic. Disease-linked clones bore a CD8+ phenotype, appearing relatively rarely in peripheral blood. Reportedly, disease-linked clones are significantly enriched in ankylosing spondylitis patients' matched synovial fluid.

This chain joins TRBV20-1 and TRBJ1-2; 9 bases map to TRBD1. The source is a male donor with ankylosing spondylitis. The source material was blood, either unsorted or a sorted T cell fraction (not recorded which). CDR3 sequence: CSGRQGGYGYTF. The CDR3, as DNA: TGCAGTGGTAGACAGGGGGGCTATGGCTACACCTTC.